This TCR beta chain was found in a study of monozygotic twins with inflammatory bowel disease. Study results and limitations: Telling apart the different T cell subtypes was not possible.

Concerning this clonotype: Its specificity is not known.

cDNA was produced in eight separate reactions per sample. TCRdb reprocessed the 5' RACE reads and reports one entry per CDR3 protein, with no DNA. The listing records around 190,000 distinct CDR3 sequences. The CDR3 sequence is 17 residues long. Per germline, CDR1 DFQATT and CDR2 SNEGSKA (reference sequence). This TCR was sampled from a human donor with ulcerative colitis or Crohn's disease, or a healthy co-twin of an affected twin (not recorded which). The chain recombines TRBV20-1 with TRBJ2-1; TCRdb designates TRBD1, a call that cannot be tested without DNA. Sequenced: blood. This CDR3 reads CSANGQGRKISYNEQFF.